These 26 T cell receptor beta chains share one sample of origin, sequenced in a study of naive and memory T cell subsets. Both TRBC1 and TRBC2 were covered by a beta constant-region primer of two equimolar oligonucleotides. Via MiXCR, TCRdb re-called the UMI-ligation and nested PCR reads, giving one row per CDR3 protein. Of some 150,000 distinct CDR3 sequences in the sample, around 15% were seen once. The sequencing sample was made of naive CD4+ T cells from blood. The receptors were sampled from a human donor in good health.

The gene calls are TRBV5-1 and TRBJ2-4; D unresolved. V was cut by 4 bases and J by 1 base, with 21 bases left in between. Germline values: CDR1 SGHRS, CDR2 YFSETQ. CDR3 length: 18 amino acids. The chain's CDR3 is CASSLHRANSIAKNIQYF. The CDR3 nucleotides read TGCGCCAGCAGCCTGCATCGGGCCAATAGCATCGCCAAAAACATTCAGTACTTC.

This chain joins TRBV28 and TRBJ2-3; possibly TRBD2 for D (5 bases). Germline CDR1 MDHEN, CDR2 SYDVKM. The CDR3 loop spans 16 amino acids. V lost 2 bases, J lost 0 bases, and 12 bases lay in between. The CDR3 here is CASSLDRGGSTDTQYF. DNA of the CDR3: TGTGCCAGCAGTTTAGATCGCGGCGGGAGCACAGATACGCAGTATTTT.

This chain uses TRBV6-2 or TRBV6-3 with TRBJ2-7; D is perhaps TRBD2 (5 bases). Looked up from germline, CDR1 is MNHEY and CDR2 is SVGEGT. V dropped 4 bases and J dropped 2 bases, with 15 bases sitting between them. The CDR3 is 15 amino acids. The CDR3 region has the DNA TGTGCCAGCAGTTCCAATACACCCGGGGCCTACGAGCAGTACTTC. The encoded protein is CASSSNTPGAYEQYF.

This clonotype was seen a handful of times. The rearrangement uses TRBV20-1 and TRBJ2-5, with D uncertain. V shed 6 bases and J shed 5 bases, with 13 bases lying between them. This CDR3 is built from 12 residues. Looked up from germline, CDR1 is DFQATT and CDR2 is SNEGSKA (reference sequence). The CDR3 sequence is CSAPLQAETQYF. The CDR3 DNA reads as TGCAGTGCCCCCCTCCAAGCGGAGACCCAGTACTTC.

This clonotype has a handful of counts. The V gene is TRBV27, the J gene TRBJ2-3; no definite D call. This CDR3 has 15 residues. The germline gives CDR1 MNHEY, CDR2 SMNVEV (reference sequence). Trimming removed 5 bases from V and 0 bases from J, with 12 bases in between. CDR3 bases: TGTGCCAGCAGTGCCACGACGATGAGCACAGATACGCAGTATTTT. Translated: CASSATTMSTDTQYF.

The genes are TRBV6-6 and TRBJ1-3, with D possibly TRBD1 on 5 matching bases. Per germline, CDR1 MNHNY and CDR2 SVGAGI (reference sequence). Trimming took off 5 bases at V and 3 bases at J, with 11 bases between the two ends. The CDR3 has 14 amino acids. The CDR3, as DNA: TGTGCCAGCAGTGTCTCGGGGCTTGGAAACACCATATATTTT. As protein: CASSVSGLGNTIYF.

This clonotype was detected only a few times. This rearrangement joins TRBV3-1 to TRBJ2-7, with 11 nucleotides matching TRBD2. The germline gives CDR1 LGHDT, CDR2 YNNKEL (reference sequence). The CDR3 has 16 residues. The ends lost 4 bases at V and 0 bases at J; junction bases unmatched: 5. The CDR3: CASSRRLAGSSYEQYF. The DNA of the CDR3 is TGTGCCAGCAGCCGCAGACTAGCGGGGAGCTCCTACGAGCAGTACTTC.

The chain links TRBV7-2 to TRBJ2-7; 11 bases align to TRBD2. Per the germline V gene, CDR1 is SGHTA and CDR2 is FQGNSA. The length of the CDR3 is 16 residues. Losses at the gene ends were 6 bases for V and 4 bases for J; bases not matched to a gene: 11. CDR3 bases: TGTGCCAGCAGGGCTGACGGGACTAGCGGTCGTTACGAGCAGTACTTC. It encodes CASRADGTSGRYEQYF.

The V call is TRBV30, the J call TRBJ2-3, with TRBD2 matching 11 bases. CDR1 and CDR2 (germline): GTSNPN, SVGIG (reference sequence). This CDR3 has 14 residues. The junction had 3 bases not matched to a gene; V was cut back by 3 bases and J by 4 bases. The CDR3 protein is CAWSKLAGADTQYF. The DNA of the CDR3 is TGTGCCTGGAGCAAACTAGCGGGGGCAGATACGCAGTATTTT.

This clonotype was observed once. The V and J genes are TRBV12-3 or TRBV12-4 and TRBJ1-3; D unclear. This CDR3 has 18 amino acids. V dropped 1 base and J dropped 0 bases, with 16 bases sitting between them. The CDR3 loop reads CASSLVQSWYLSGNTIYF. CDR3 nucleotide sequence: TGTGCCAGCAGTTTAGTTCAAAGCTGGTACCTCTCTGGAAACACCATATATTTT.

In the case of this clonotype: This may be a read error: a much more frequent sequence differs by one nucleotide. V gene TRBV29-1 combines with J gene TRBJ2-5; 7 nucleotides align to TRBD1. After removal of 7 bases from V and 1 base from J, the junction contained 9 bases not matched to a gene. Germline loops: CDR1 SQVTM, CDR2 ANQGSEA. CDR3 length: 14 residues. CDR3 region: CSARRDRGQETQYF. The CDR3, as DNA: TGCAGCGCGCGCCGGGACAGAGGCCAAGAGACCCAGTACTTC.

As regards this clonotype: This may stem from a read error, because a much larger clone lies one nucleotide away. The chain couples TRBV20-1 to TRBJ2-2; 11 positions match TRBD2. Germline CDR1 reads DFQATT; CDR2 reads SNEGSKA (reference sequence). Germline trimming cut 2 bases from V and 7 bases from J; bases unmatched to any gene: 9. The CDR3 has 16 residues. CDR3 sequence reads: CSARTSGSRAGGELFF. The CDR3 DNA follows: TGCAGTGCTAGAACTAGCGGGAGCAGGGCCGGCGGGGAGCTGTTTTTT.

The chain is built from TRBV4-1 and TRBJ2-3; 10 positions match TRBD2. With 4 bases clipped from V and 2 bases from J, the junction kept 18 bases outside the gene matches. The length of the CDR3 is 20 residues. CDR1 is MGHRA and CDR2 is YSYEKL in the germline V gene. DNA of the CDR3: TGCGCCAGCAGCCCAACGCGGCTAGCGGGAGCCACCCCCCTCACAGATACGCAGTATTTT. Encoded protein: CASSPTRLAGATPLTDTQYF.

The chain uses TRBV28 and TRBJ2-7; 8 nucleotides agree with TRBD2. The CDR3 is made up of 15 amino acids. Looked up from germline, CDR1 is MDHEN and CDR2 is SYDVKM. V gave up 6 bases and J gave up 2 bases; unmatched junction bases: 9. The CDR3 DNA sequence: TGTGCCAGCAGCGGGAATCCGGGACTAGCCTACGAGCAGTACTTC. This sequence encodes CASSGNPGLAYEQYF.

The rearrangement uses TRBV28 and TRBJ2-3; D is perhaps TRBD1 (5 bases). V was trimmed by 2 bases and J by 4 bases, leaving 7 bases between them. Germline lookup yields CDR1 MDHEN and CDR2 SYDVKM. CDR3 length: 13 residues. CDR3: CASSLQGADTQYF. Written as DNA, the CDR3 is TGTGCCAGCAGTTTACAGGGTGCAGATACGCAGTATTTT.

There are many counts of this clonotype. This chain connects TRBV7-2 to TRBJ2-1; 9 bases agree with TRBD1. Trimming took 6 bases from V and 3 from J; bases not matched to a gene: 3. The CDR3 extends over 14 amino acids. CDR1 SGHTA and CDR2 FQGNSA come from the germline V gene. The chain's CDR3 is CASSPGQGYNEQFF. The DNA of the CDR3 is TGTGCCAGCAGTCCGGGACAGGGCTACAATGAGCAGTTCTTC.

CDR3 in DNA: TGTGCCATCAGAGATCAGGGGGCTCAATATGGCTACACCTTC. It is translated as CAIRDQGAQYGYTF. The chain couples TRBV10-3 to TRBJ1-2, with 8 nucleotides matching TRBD1. With 6 bases clipped from V and 5 bases from J, the junction kept 8 bases outside the gene matches. Per the germline V gene, CDR1 is ENHRY and CDR2 is SYGVKD. CDR3 length: 14 residues.

Comment on this clonotype: One junction end disagrees with the germline gene, perhaps due to a read error. V usage is TRBV24-1 and J usage is TRBJ2-5; TRBD1 matches at 10 bases. This CDR3 is 16 amino acids long. CDR1 KGHDR and CDR2 SFDVKD come from the germline V gene. The CDR3 loop is CATRDSRQGAGETQYF. The CDR3 nucleotides are TGTGCCACCAGAGATTCCAGACAGGGGGCCGGGGAGACCCAGTACTTC.

The V and J genes are TRBV4-1 and TRBJ2-2; 13 bases line up with TRBD2. CDR1 is MGHRA and CDR2 is YSYEKL in the germline V gene. CDR3 length equals 16 residues. Trimming at V came to 6 bases and at J to 5 bases, leaving 6 bases not matched to a gene. DNA for the CDR3: TGCGCCAGCAGTCCTGGGACTAGCGGGACTACCGGGGAGCTGTTTTTT. Its translation: CASSPGTSGTTGELFF.

There are a few counts of this clonotype. This chain uses TRBV29-1 with TRBJ2-3, with D possibly matching TRBD2 (7 bases). CDR1 is SQVTM, CDR2 ANQGSEA, per germline. The CDR3 length is 13 residues. The V end was cut by 6 bases, the J end by 6 bases, with 16 bases between. The CDR3: CSVEGGADDTQYF. The CDR3 region has the DNA TGCAGCGTGGAGGGGGGGGCAGATGATACGCAGTATTTT.

There are a few counts of this clonotype. The chain carries TRBV28 and TRBJ1-2, with a possible D match to TRBD1 (6 bases). There are 15 residues in the CDR3. CDR1 and CDR2 from the germline V gene are MDHEN and SYDVKM. V was pared by 1 base and J by 3 bases, with 12 bases between. The CDR3 sequence is CASSLLGGYDYGYTF. The CDR3 DNA follows: TGTGCCAGCAGTTTATTAGGGGGGTACGACTATGGCTACACCTTC.

A single count supports this clonotype. The chain uses TRBV6-5 and TRBJ1-2; D call uncertain. The length of the CDR3 is 16 residues. Trimming took 0 bases from V and 0 from J, leaving 11 bases between them. Germline assignment: CDR1 MNHEY and CDR2 SVGAGI. CDR3 nucleotide sequence: TGTGCCAGCAGTTACTCGAGAGTTGGGACTAACTATGGCTACACCTTC. Its protein is CASSYSRVGTNYGYTF.

The J gene is TRBJ1-2, the V gene TRBV7-9; 9 bases fit TRBD1. Germline V CDR1 and CDR2: SEHNR, FQNEAQ (reference sequence). The CDR3 sequence is 13 residues long. After removal of 7 bases from V and 6 bases from J, the junction contained 6 bases not matched to a gene. Here the CDR3 reads CASTRDRVNGYTF. CDR3 nucleotide sequence: TGTGCCAGCACCCGGGACAGGGTTAATGGCTACACCTTC.

This clonotype was observed a handful of times. The rearrangement joins TRBV6-5 to TRBJ1-2; a possible D gene is TRBD1 (6 bases). This CDR3 has 13 residues. V lost 5 bases, J lost 8 bases, and 15 bases lay in between. The germline CDR1 and CDR2 sequences are MNHEY and SVGAGI. CDR3 nucleotide sequence: TGTGCCAGCAGTACCGGGACAAGTTACGGCTACACCTTC. It yields the protein CASSTGTSYGYTF.

V usage is TRBV19 and J usage is TRBJ2-7, with D possibly TRBD1 on 6 matching bases. V was clipped by 6 bases and J by 1 base, with 16 bases between them. The CDR3 length is 15 residues. CDR1 is LNHDA, CDR2 SQIVND, per germline (reference sequence). The CDR3 DNA sequence: TGTGCCAGTAGAAAGAGTAGTGGACAGTCCTACGAGCAGTACTTC. It encodes CASRKSSGQSYEQYF. The full variable domain, in which reference TRBV19 and TRBJ2-7 provide the parts outside the CDR3, is DGGITQSPKYLFRKEGQNVTLSCEQNLNHDAMYWYRQDPGQGLRLIYYSQIVNDFQKGDIAEGYSVSREKKESFPLTVTSAQKNPTAFYLCASRKSSGQSYEQYFGPGTRLTVT.

The chain has TRBV9 and TRBJ1-5; TRBD1 is a possible D gene (6 bases). Germline-derived CDR1 and CDR2 are SGDLS and YYNGEE. V was clipped by 0 bases and J by 6 bases, with 10 bases between them. The CDR3 loop spans 14 amino acids. This CDR3 reads CASSVGGASQPQHF. In DNA form, the CDR3 reads TGTGCCAGCAGCGTAGGGGGGGCGTCTCAGCCCCAGCATTTT. Full variable domain (remainder filled in from reference TRBV9 and TRBJ1-5): DSGVTQTPKHLITATGQRVTLRCSPRSGDLSVYWYQQSLDQGLQFLIQYYNGEERAKGNILERFSAQQFPDLHSELNLSSLELGDSALYFCASSVGGASQPQHFGDGTRLSIL.